This TCR beta chain was sequenced in a study of shared clonotypes between healthy human individuals. Assay: immunoSEQ multiplex PCR; the TCRdb copy retains only in-frame clones and omits some. There are roughly 1,100,000 clones in the sample; roughly 80% occur only once, and 1.2% to 1.5% lies in the top ten. The authors divided CD4+ cells into CD45RA+ naive and CD45RA-negative memory subsets. Overall study findings and caveats: Genetic and exposure-history diversity was limited by the few donors.

This CDR3 region has 15 residues. Germline V gene sequence: CDR1 SQVTM, CDR2 ANQGSEA. Trimming removed 0 bases from V and 2 bases from J, with 13 bases in between. To note about this clone: Its specificity is not known.

This rearrangement joins TRBV29-1 to TRBJ1-1, with D unresolved. The receptor was derived from a man between 18 and 29 years old in good health. Sequencing was carried out using memory CD4+ T cells sorted from blood. Indicated subset: CD45RA-negative fraction. CDR3 bases: TGCAGCGTTGAAGAGAGTTTATCAGTTAACACTGAAGCTTTCTTT. Its protein product is CSVEESLSVNTEAFF.